These 20 T cell receptor beta chains were all obtained from the same sample, sequenced in a study of cytomegalovirus exposure and HLA in healthy donors. Libraries were prepared by immunoSEQ multiplex PCR; TCRdb keeps only in-frame clonotypes and omits some of them. The sample consists of fewer than 250,000 clones, roughly 91% of them appearing once. Source material: PBMCs. The receptors derive from a woman aged 18-29 years in good health and CMV-seropositive.

The chain is built from TRBV11-3 and TRBJ2-1; 12 bases agree with TRBD2. The V segment lost 5 bases and the J segment 8 bases; nucleotides outside the gene matches: 7. Per germline, CDR1 SGHNT and CDR2 YENEEA. The CDR3 covers 15 residues. The CDR3 DNA reads as TGTGCCAGCAGCCCTTCGGGACTAGCGGGCTATGAGCAGTTCTTC. Amino acid sequence: CASSPSGLAGYEQFF.

The sample holds one count of this clone. The chain is built from TRBV9 and TRBJ2-5; 8 nucleotides align to TRBD2. The CDR3 runs to 17 residues. Trimming removed 0 bases from V and 4 bases from J; junction bases left unmatched: 11. Germline CDR1 and CDR2: SGDLS and YYNGEE. In DNA, the CDR3 is TGTGCCAGCAGCGTAGCGGAGCAAGCGGGAGTAGGAGAGACCCAGTACTTC. Protein sequence: CASSVAEQAGVGETQYF.

The rearrangement links TRBV4-1 to TRBJ2-1, with D perhaps TRBD1 (5 bases). Germline-derived CDR1 and CDR2 are MGHRA and YSYEKL. Trimming shortened V by 4 bases and J by 0 bases, and 16 bases separated the two germline ends. The CDR3 runs 17 residues. CDR3 in amino acids: CASSPEGDLSSYNEQFF. In DNA form, the CDR3 reads TGCGCCAGCAGCCCCGAAGGGGATCTCAGCTCCTACAATGAGCAGTTCTTC.

V is TRBV4-1 and J is TRBJ1-4; the D gene is possibly TRBD1 (5 bases). This CDR3 has 15 amino acids. Trimming shortened V by 3 bases and J by 8 bases, and 16 bases separated the two germline ends. Per the germline V gene, CDR1 is MGHRA and CDR2 is YSYEKL. CDR3 coding DNA: TGCGCCAGCAGCCAGTTGGGACTTTTGGGGGAAAAACTGTTTTTT. Translation gives CASSQLGLLGEKLFF.

This clone appeared a single time. DNA of the CDR3: TGTGCCAGCAGCTTAGCGCCACTAGCGGGAGCGTTCACCGGGGAGCTGTTTTTT. It codes for CASSLAPLAGAFTGELFF. This chain uses TRBV7-6 with TRBJ2-2; 11 bases align to TRBD2. V was pared by 0 bases and J by 4 bases, with 7 bases of the junction left unmatched. The CDR3 has 18 amino acids. Germline V gene sequence: CDR1 SGHVS, CDR2 FNYEAQ. Complete variable domain (other parts from reference TRBV7-6 and TRBJ2-2): GAGVSQSPRYKVTKRGQDVALRCDPISGHVSLYWYRQALGQGPEFLTYFNYEAQQDKSGLPNDRFSAERPEGSISTLTIQRTEQRDSAMYRCASSLAPLAGAFTGELFFGEGSRLTVL.

The chain links TRBV28 to TRBJ2-7; TRBD1 aligns across 10 bases. Unmatched junction bases numbered 11, after V lost 5 bases and J lost 7 bases. The CDR3 length is 15 residues. Germline V gene data show CDR1 as MDHEN and CDR2 as SYDVKM. The CDR3 DNA reads as TGTGCCAGCAGTCTCCCGGGACAGGGGCTAAGGGAGCAGTACTTC. Protein product: CASSLPGQGLREQYF. Filled out from reference TRBV28 and TRBJ2-7, the complete variable domain reads DVKVTQSSRYLVKRTGEKVFLECVQDMDHENMFWYRQDPGLGLRLIYFSYDVKMKEKGDIPEGYSVSREKKERFSLILESASTNQTSMYLCASSLPGQGLREQYFGPGTRLTVT.

This clone appeared a single time. V is TRBV20-1 and J is TRBJ2-7; the D is unclear. Germline CDR1 DFQATT, CDR2 SNEGSKA (reference sequence). CDR3 length: 11 amino acids. V was pared by 5 bases and J by 12 bases, with 17 bases between. CDR3 in amino acids: CSAGQPSFLYF. CDR3 coding DNA: TGCAGTGCTGGGCAGCCCTCATTTCTGTACTTC.

For this clone: This specimen includes other DNA sequences encoding the same CDR3. The V gene is TRBV7-9, the J gene TRBJ1-1; 7 nucleotides agree with TRBD1. Germline V gene lookup returns CDR1 SEHNR and CDR2 FQNEAQ (reference sequence). The CDR3 is made up of 14 amino acids. After removal of 5 bases from V and 2 bases from J, the junction contained 5 bases not matched to a gene. As DNA, the CDR3 is TGTGCCAGCAGCCGACAGGGAGGAAACACTGAAGCTTTCTTT. This encodes CASSRQGGNTEAFF.

The V call is TRBV4-2, the J call TRBJ2-1; weak D call: TRBD2 (6 bases). CDR3 size: 16 residues. Trimming took off 0 bases at V and 6 bases at J, with 15 bases between the two ends. Germline loops: CDR1 LGHNA, CDR2 YNFKEQ. The CDR3 bases are TGTGCCAGCAGCCAAGAATGGTTAGCGGAACCCAATGAGCAGTTCTTC. The encoded protein is CASSQEWLAEPNEQFF.

V gene TRBV6-5 combines with J gene TRBJ2-2, with 8 positions matching TRBD1. The CDR3 length is 15 residues. The germline gives CDR1 MNHEY, CDR2 SVGAGI. With 0 bases clipped from V and 6 bases from J, the junction kept 3 bases outside the gene matches. The CDR3 here is CASSYSTGEAGELFF. In nucleotides, the CDR3 is TGTGCCAGCAGTTACTCGACAGGGGAGGCCGGGGAGCTGTTTTTT.

The gene calls are TRBV5-1 and TRBJ1-3; no reliable D call. Germline V CDR1 and CDR2: SGHRS, YFSETQ. V lost 3 bases and J lost 0, with 10 bases in between. The CDR3 totals 15 residues. This chain's CDR3 is CASSSGAFSGNTIYF. The CDR3 bases are TGCGCCAGCAGCTCCGGTGCTTTCTCTGGAAACACCATATATTTT.

This clone occurred once. The J gene is TRBJ2-1, the V gene TRBV6-5, with TRBD2 identical over 8 bases. Germline assignment: CDR1 MNHEY and CDR2 SVGAGI. With 4 bases clipped from V and 1 base from J, the junction kept 6 bases outside the gene matches. The CDR3 runs to 16 residues. The CDR3 sequence: CASSFTGGPSYNEQFF. In nucleotides, the CDR3 is TGTGCCAGCAGTTTTACGGGAGGGCCTTCCTACAATGAGCAGTTCTTC.

The chain uses TRBV6-1 and TRBJ1-3; D is unresolved. CDR1 and CDR2 from the germline V gene are MNHNS and SASEGT. The V end was cut by 3 bases, the J end by 0 bases, with 6 bases between. The CDR3 spans 14 residues. CDR3 loop: CASSDRRSGNTIYF. The CDR3, as DNA: TGTGCCAGCAGTGACAGGCGCTCTGGAAACACCATATATTTT.

The chain recombines TRBV18 with TRBJ1-1; D call uncertain. The CDR3 covers 13 residues. The V and J ends lost 6 bases and 0 bases respectively, with 8 bases between them. In germline, CDR1 is KGHSH, CDR2 LQKENI. The DNA of the CDR3 is TGTGCCAGCTCTTCCGGGATGAACACTGAAGCTTTCTTT. It specifies CASSSGMNTEAFF. Filled out from reference TRBV18 and TRBJ1-1, the complete variable domain reads NAGVMQNPRHLVRRRGQEARLRCSPMKGHSHVYWYRQLPEEGLKFMVYLQKENIIDESGMPKERFSAEFPKEGPSILRIQQVVRGDSAAYFCASSSGMNTEAFFGQGTRLTVV.

Here the CDR3 reads CASSPRTGPDEQFF. The DNA of the CDR3 is TGTGCCAGCAGTCCAAGGACAGGCCCTGATGAGCAGTTCTTC. This sequence joins TRBV28 and TRBJ2-1, with 7 bases matching TRBD1. Germline CDR1 MDHEN, CDR2 SYDVKM. This CDR3 has 14 residues. With V trimmed by 5 bases and J by 8 bases, 9 bases remained unmatched.

This chain connects TRBV6-5 to TRBJ2-7; perhaps TRBD1 as D (6 bases). The germline CDR1 and CDR2 sequences are MNHEY and SVGAGI. V lost 5 bases and J lost 3, with 8 bases in between. CDR3 length: 12 residues. This CDR3 reads CASSRGNYEQYF. The CDR3 DNA reads as TGTGCCAGCAGTAGGGGGAACTACGAGCAGTACTTC.

This clone occurred a few times. The V call is TRBV30, the J call TRBJ1-5; D remains unclear. Germline lookup yields CDR1 GTSNPN and CDR2 SVGIG (reference sequence). This CDR3 has 15 amino acids. Trimming removed 1 base from V and 1 base from J, with 11 bases in between. This chain's CDR3 is CAWSAGRLSNQPQHF. CDR3 bases: TGTGCCTGGAGTGCTGGCAGGTTGAGCAATCAGCCCCAGCATTTT.

This clone was seen just once. Here the CDR3 DNA reads TGTGCCAGCTCACGAGTCCCGGATACGCAGTATTTT. Protein: CASSRVPDTQYF. The V and J genes are TRBV18 and TRBJ2-3; no clear D gene. V dropped 4 bases and J dropped 6 bases, with 8 bases sitting between them. Germline V lookup: CDR1 KGHSH, CDR2 LQKENI. The CDR3 has 12 amino acids.

This clone was recorded only once. The chain couples TRBV6-5 to TRBJ2-5, with a tentative D call TRBD2 (5 bases). V was shortened by 8 bases and J by 5 bases, with 12 bases between the two germline ends. The CDR3 has 12 amino acids. Germline CDR1 and CDR2: MNHEY and SVGAGI. CDR3 DNA sequence: TGTGCCAGCGGGCGGGTGGCGGAGACCCAGTACTTC. As protein: CASGRVAETQYF.

V usage is TRBV11-2 and J usage is TRBJ2-7, with 9 bases that match TRBD2. After removal of 3 bases from V and 3 bases from J, the junction contained 9 bases not matched to a gene. Germline V gene data show CDR1 as SGHAT and CDR2 as FQNNGV. This CDR3 has 16 amino acids. CDR3 DNA sequence: TGTGCCAGCAGCTTTTACGGCGGGAGGGCCCTCTACGAGCAGTACTTC. Its protein product is CASSFYGGRALYEQYF.